These T cell receptor beta chains were read from a single sample in a study of blood T cell repertoires in COVID-19. Repertoires were generated with immunoSEQ multiplex PCR, while TCRdb's copy carries only in-frame clones and drops some. The repertoire holds 250,000 to 400,000 clones, with about 90% as singletons. Sequencing used peripheral blood. These receptor sequences come from a woman aged 30 to 39 with COVID-19, enrolled during active disease. Each CDR3 is given with its conserved first and last residue. D genes are given only for firm matches. The size field is filled for only some rows; it gives once, few, many or a size class.

CATSGRGNNQPQHF,TGTGCCACCAGTGGAAGGGGAAACAATCAGCCCCAGCATTTT,TRBJ1-5,NA,NA,TRBV24-1
CASSKTTLNTEAFF,TGCGCCAGCAGCAAAACAACACTGAACACTGAAGCTTTCTTT,TRBJ1-1,NA,NA,TRBV4-1
CASSDRGRQPQHF,TGTGCCAGCAGCGACAGGGGCCGTCAGCCCCAGCATTTT,TRBJ1-5,TRBD1,NA,TRBV12-3/TRBV12-4
CAWSGLGTGGNTIYF,TGTGCCTGGAGCGGACTAGGGACGGGTGGAAACACCATATATTTT,TRBJ1-3,NA,many,TRBV30
CASTTADTQYF,TGTGCCAGTACAACAGCAGATACGCAGTATTTT,TRBJ2-3,NA,NA,TRBV19
CASSLASGRNYEQYF,TGTGCCAGCAGCTTGGCTAGCGGGAGAAACTACGAGCAGTACTTC,TRBJ2-7,TRBD2,few,TRBV5-5
CASAGGQGFSSGANVLTF,TGTGCCAGCGCGGGGGGACAGGGCTTTTCCTCTGGGGCCAACGTCCTGACTTTC,TRBJ2-6,NA,NA,TRBV9
CASSLIPGLQYF,TGTGCCAGCAGCTTAATTCCGGGACTGCAGTATTTT,TRBJ2-3,NA,NA,TRBV5-5
CASSIFRADQPQHF,TGTGCCAGTAGTATTTTCAGGGCGGATCAGCCCCAGCATTTT,TRBJ1-5,NA,NA,TRBV19
CASAGHPGQAYEQYF,TGTGCCAGCGCCGGTCATCCGGGACAGGCGTACGAGCAGTACTTC,TRBJ2-7,TRBD1,once,TRBV6-5
CASRSTGVFKAFF,TGTGCCAGCAGGTCGACAGGGGTCTTTAAAGCTTTCTTT,TRBJ1-1,TRBD1,NA,TRBV27
CASSVGRPETGNYGYTF,TGTGCCAGCAGCGTAGGCCGGCCTGAGACAGGGAACTATGGCTACACCTTC,TRBJ1-2,TRBD1,NA,TRBV9
CASSLDRNTEAFF,TGTGCCAGCAGCCTGGACAGGAACACTGAAGCTTTCTTT,TRBJ1-1,NA,NA,TRBV5-5
CASSQRSGGIYRNTEAFF,TGTGCCAGCAGCCAACGTTCAGGGGGGATTTACAGGAACACTGAAGCTTTCTTT,TRBJ1-1,TRBD1,NA,TRBV14
CASSHWDRVNTGELFF,TGTGCCAGCAGCCATTGGGACAGGGTAAACACCGGGGAGCTGTTTTTT,TRBJ2-2,TRBD1,once,TRBV3-1/TRBV3-2
CASSLGQVNTEAFF,TGCGCCAGCAGCTTGGGACAGGTTAACACTGAAGCTTTCTTT,TRBJ1-1,NA,NA,TRBV5-1
CASSPRTSPYEQYF,TGTGCCAGCAGCCCCAGGACTAGCCCCTACGAGCAGTACTTC,TRBJ2-7,TRBD2,NA,TRBV3-1/TRBV3-2
CASSQESGLSLDEQYF,TGCGCCAGCAGCCAAGAAAGCGGGCTGTCTCTAGACGAGCAGTACTTC,TRBJ2-7,NA,NA,TRBV4-1